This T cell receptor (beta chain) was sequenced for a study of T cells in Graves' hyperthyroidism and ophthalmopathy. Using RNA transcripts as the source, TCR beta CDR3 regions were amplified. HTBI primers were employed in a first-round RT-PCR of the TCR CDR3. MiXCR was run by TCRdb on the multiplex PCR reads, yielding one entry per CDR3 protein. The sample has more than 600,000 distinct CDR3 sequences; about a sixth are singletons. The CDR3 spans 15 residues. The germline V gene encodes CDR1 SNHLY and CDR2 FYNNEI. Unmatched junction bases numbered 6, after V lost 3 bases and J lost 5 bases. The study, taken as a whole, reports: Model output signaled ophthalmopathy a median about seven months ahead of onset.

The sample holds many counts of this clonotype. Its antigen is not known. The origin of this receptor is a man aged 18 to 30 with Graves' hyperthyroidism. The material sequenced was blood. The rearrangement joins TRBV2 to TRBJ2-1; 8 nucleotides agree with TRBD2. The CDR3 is CASSEAGGGDNEQFF. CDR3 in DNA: TGTGCCAGCAGTGAGGCCGGGGGGGGTGACAATGAGCAGTTCTTC.